A single TCR beta chain is shown here with its context. Its matching antigen is unknown. This entry is derived from a study of cytomegalovirus exposure and HLA in healthy donors. Study-level findings and limits: In a later analysis, common viral pathogens appeared linked to several of the most significant clusters.

Primers included in the PCR were 60 Vbeta and 13 Jbeta primers. Sequencing was performed with immunoSEQ multiplex PCR; in TCRdb, only in-frame clones are kept and a portion is missing. The sample holds around 65,000 clones, approximately 74% seen once. The germline CDR1 and CDR2 sequences are SEHNR and FQNEAQ (reference sequence). The V end lost 5 bases, the J end lost 2 bases, and 15 bases lay between the germline ends. This CDR3 spans 15 amino acids. Sequencing used PBMCs. This receptor was obtained from a man aged 35-49 years in good health and CMV-seropositive. This rearrangement joins TRBV7-9 to TRBJ1-1; D might be TRBD1 (5 bases). This chain's CDR3 is CASSSSPGDNTEAFF. CDR3 DNA sequence: TGTGCCAGCAGCAGCTCCCCGGGGGACAACACTGAAGCTTTCTTT.